Listed below are T cell receptor beta chains from one sample, sequenced in a study of T cells in Graves' hyperthyroidism and ophthalmopathy. TCRdb redid the calling of the multiplex PCR reads with MiXCR, one entry per CDR3 protein. The sample has a few hundred thousand distinct CDR3 sequences, about 14% seen once; the top ten hold more than 10%. The sample was blood. These receptors all come from a woman in her forties with Graves' hyperthyroidism that later progressed to Graves' ophthalmopathy. Each CDR3 is given with its conserved first and last residue. Fields, in order: V gene, CDR3 protein.

v_gene: TRBV24-1; CDR3aa: CATSDLSAVGEQFF
v_gene: TRBV7-9; CDR3aa: CASSFGQGGEKLFF
v_gene: TRBV19; CDR3aa: CASSFIRTSGRASYNEQFF
v_gene: TRBV12-3/TRBV12-4; CDR3aa: CASSLQGMRIQPQHF
v_gene: TRBV19; CDR3aa: CASSSYRDRVVRGYTF
v_gene: TRBV27; CDR3aa: CASSRRYGNQPQHF
v_gene: TRBV28; CDR3aa: CASRFGGSPGRNQPQHF
v_gene: TRBV2; CDR3aa: CASSGDLKQFF
v_gene: TRBV5-5; CDR3aa: CASSYVPKGFYEQYF
v_gene: TRBV7-3; CDR3aa: CASSLGPGLAGPNEQFF
v_gene: TRBV6-5; CDR3aa: CASSYRGANTEAFF
v_gene: TRBV29-1; CDR3aa: CSVGGRDGYTF
v_gene: TRBV3-1; CDR3aa: CASGGSGANVLTF
v_gene: TRBV3-1; CDR3aa: CASSHFRTDTQYF
v_gene: TRBV19; CDR3aa: CAVAGGRGENTGELFF
v_gene: TRBV7-9; CDR3aa: CASNVGESSGDIQYF
v_gene: TRBV27; CDR3aa: CASTVSGKTGAANEQFF
v_gene: TRBV5-1; CDR3aa: CASSWGDSLNEKLFF
v_gene: TRBV12-3/TRBV12-4; CDR3aa: CASSFLPSGTSSTDTQYF
v_gene: TRBV6-1; CDR3aa: CASSSQGAKQEKLFF
v_gene: TRBV2; CDR3aa: CASSARAPNNEQFF
v_gene: TRBV12-3/TRBV12-4; CDR3aa: CASSLALLPRETQYF
v_gene: TRBV20-1; CDR3aa: CSASVGTSGRNEQFF
v_gene: TRBV4-1; CDR3aa: CASSHPGQGSYEQYF
v_gene: TRBV3-1; CDR3aa: CASSQGRLAGIINQPQHF